The clone carrying this T cell receptor beta chain was found a few times. The antigen is unknown. TCRdb called the 5' RACE reads again in MiXCR, with one record for every CDR3 protein. The top ten clones hold around 27% of a sample with 85,000 to 130,000 distinct CDR3 sequences, 9.5% to 15% of them seen once. The sample belongs to a study of T-cell memory formation after mild COVID-19. About the study: In these data, TCR clusters were largely donor specific. Whole-study findings and limits: CD4+ contracting clones were found mainly in CM and EM, and CD8+ ones in EMRA.

Germline CDR1 is MGHRA and CDR2 is YSYEKL. This CDR3 spans 19 amino acids. V was clipped by 1 base and J by 1 base, with 22 bases between them. The receptor's source is an adult woman who had mild COVID-19 (a few samples of this study predate the infection). Cell type and time point are not known. This sequence joins TRBV4-1 and TRBJ1-1; D is ambiguous. Sequencing used PBMCs or a T cell subset sorted from them (not recorded which). Here the CDR3 DNA reads TGCGCCAGCAGCCAAGGCGATCCGCAGACCGTGCTTGGGAACACTGAAGCTTTCTTT. It encodes CASSQGDPQTVLGNTEAFF.